These 22 T cell receptor beta chains share one sample of origin, sequenced in a study of Ad26.COV2.S vaccination and SARS-CoV-2 variants. Sequencing used immunoSEQ multiplex PCR; TCRdb keeps in-frame clones, though not all of them. The sample consists of around 250,000 clones, about 83% of them appearing once. Treatment: roughly 19 received Ad26.COV2.S at low or high dose, single or two shots; about 5 received placebo; per-sample allocation not given. On day 63 after the first injection, vaccine and placebo recipients gave samples. The source material was peripheral blood, sampled in a trial of Ad26.COV2.S vaccine versus placebo. These receptors originate from a person between 18 and 65 years old who received the Ad26.COV2.S COVID-19 vaccine or a placebo.

This chain joins TRBV7-2 and TRBJ2-1, with D perhaps matching TRBD2 (6 bases). With 5 bases removed from V and 1 base from J, the gap between germline ends came to 12 bases. CDR1 is SGHTA, CDR2 FQGNSA, per germline. The CDR3 consists of 15 residues. CDR3 in amino acids: CASSQGAGSYNEQFF. The CDR3, as DNA: TGTGCCAGCAGCCAAGGGGCGGGGTCCTACAATGAGCAGTTCTTC. Based on the CDR3 plus reference TRBV7-2 and TRBJ2-1, the full variable domain is GAGVSQSPSNKVTEKGKDVELRCDPISGHTALYWYRQSLGQGLEFLIYFQGNSAPDKSGLPSDRFSAERTGGSVSTLTIQRTQQEDSAVYLCASSQGAGSYNEQFFGPGTRLTVL.

The chain uses TRBV7-8 and TRBJ1-5; 10 nucleotides match TRBD1. The CDR3 is made up of 16 amino acids. The trim removed 5 bases at V and 0 bases at J, leaving 4 bases unmatched. Germline V gives CDR1 SGHVS, CDR2 FQNEAQ. CDR3 nucleotide sequence: TGTGCCAGCAGCCCCCGGGACAGGGGTAGCAATCAGCCCCAGCATTTT. It is translated as CASSPRDRGSNQPQHF.

The CDR3 sequence: CASSFGALTGELFF. The CDR3 nucleotides read TGTGCCAGTAGTTTCGGAGCCCTAACCGGGGAGCTGTTTTTT. The chain carries TRBV19 and TRBJ2-2, with D uncertain. The V end lost 5 bases, the J end lost 5 bases, and 12 bases lay between the germline ends. CDR3 length: 14 amino acids. Per the germline V gene, CDR1 is LNHDA and CDR2 is SQIVND (reference sequence).

This clone was seen just once. Written as DNA, the CDR3 is TGTGCCAGCAGCGAGAGGGGAGACAGGTTCCACGAGCAGTACTTC. Protein product: CASSERGDRFHEQYF. The chain has TRBV9 and TRBJ2-7; D possibly corresponds to TRBD1 (6 bases). The CDR3 runs to 15 residues. Trimming removed 3 bases at V and 5 bases at J, with 18 bases between. Germline-derived CDR1 and CDR2 are SGDLS and YYNGEE.

This chain joins TRBV7-2 and TRBJ1-3; D uncertain. The CDR3 has 13 residues. The V end lost 8 bases, the J end lost 8 bases, and 16 bases lay between the germline ends. Germline assignment: CDR1 SGHTA and CDR2 FQGNSA. The CDR3 loop is CASGRRGSDTIYF. The CDR3 DNA follows: TGTGCCAGCGGCAGAAGAGGGAGCGACACCATATATTTT. The full variable domain, in which reference TRBV7-2 and TRBJ1-3 provide the parts outside the CDR3, is GAGVSQSPSNKVTEKGKDVELRCDPISGHTALYWYRQSLGQGLEFLIYFQGNSAPDKSGLPSDRFSAERTGGSVSTLTIQRTQQEDSAVYLCASGRRGSDTIYFGEGSWLTVV.

The J gene is TRBJ1-6, the V gene TRBV7-9; D ambiguous. Per germline, CDR1 SEHNR and CDR2 FQNEAQ (reference sequence). This CDR3 has 15 residues. Trimming stripped 2 bases from V and 4 bases from J, with 9 bases between. CDR3 residues: CASSLFGPYNSPLHF. The CDR3 nucleotides are TGTGCCAGCAGCTTATTTGGTCCTTATAATTCACCCCTCCACTTT.

The V and J genes are TRBV6-6 and TRBJ2-1, with TRBD1 matching over 7 bases. This CDR3 is built from 15 residues. The V and J ends lost 6 bases and 2 bases, in that order; junction bases with no gene match: 7. From germline, CDR1 is MNHNY and CDR2 SVGAGI (reference sequence). As DNA, the CDR3 is TGTGCCAGCAGCGATACAGGGGATCCCTACAATGAGCAGTTCTTC. Protein: CASSDTGDPYNEQFF.

The chain couples TRBV6-6 to TRBJ2-2, with D perhaps matching TRBD1 (5 bases). The CDR3 runs to 14 residues. Germline CDR1 MNHNY, CDR2 SVGAGI (reference sequence). V was trimmed by 8 bases and J by 1 base, leaving 11 bases between them. CDR3 in DNA: TGTGCCAGCGGGCAGGGCCTGAACACCGGGGAGCTGTTTTTT. Translation: CASGQGLNTGELFF.

The V gene is TRBV19, the J gene TRBJ2-2; D possibly matches TRBD1 or TRBD2 (5 bases each). The CDR3 totals 13 residues. Trimming left V 3 bases short and J 8 bases short, with 10 bases between. CDR1 is LNHDA and CDR2 is SQIVND in the germline V gene (reference sequence). The chain's CDR3 is CASSIRDGGELFF. CDR3 bases: TGTGCCAGTAGTATTAGGGACGGAGGGGAGCTGTTTTTT.

The V call is TRBV3-1 (or the pseudogene TRBV3-2), the J call TRBJ1-1; 8 nucleotides align to TRBD1. With 0 bases clipped from V and 5 bases from J, the junction kept 2 bases outside the gene matches. CDR1 and CDR2 (germline): LGHDT, YNNKEL (reference sequence). The length of the CDR3 is 14 residues. The CDR3 coding sequence is TGTGCCAGCAGCCAAGAACAGGGGGTAACTGAAGCTTTCTTT. It encodes CASSQEQGVTEAFF.

The rearrangement links TRBV2 to TRBJ2-7, with D unclear. There are 12 residues in the CDR3. V was shortened by 6 bases and J by 2 bases, with 8 bases between the two germline ends. The V gene's germline CDR1 is SNHLY and CDR2 FYNNEI. CDR3 residues: CASRQDAYEQYF. The CDR3 DNA is TGTGCCAGCAGGCAGGACGCCTACGAGCAGTACTTC.

The chain combines TRBV12-3 or TRBV12-4 with TRBJ1-2; D may be TRBD1 (5 bases). V lost 4 bases and J 4 bases, leaving 7 bases between the germline ends. CDR3 length equals 12 residues. Here the CDR3 DNA reads TGTGCCAGCAGTTGGGGGGGCTATGGCTACACCTTC. Residues: CASSWGGYGYTF.

This clone was recorded only once. The rearrangement joins TRBV30 to TRBJ1-2; D is uncertain. The germline gives CDR1 GTSNPN, CDR2 SVGIG (reference sequence). This CDR3 is 16 amino acids long. V lost 0 bases and J 5 bases, leaving 19 bases between the germline ends. This CDR3 is CAWSVPGSRERYGYTF. The CDR3 DNA reads TGTGCCTGGAGTGTACCTGGCAGCCGAGAGCGTTATGGCTACACCTTC.

V is TRBV2 and J is TRBJ1-1; a possible D gene is TRBD1 (6 bases). There are 14 residues in the CDR3. The germline V gene has CDR1 SNHLY and CDR2 FYNNEI. Trimming took off 6 bases at V and 1 base at J, with 12 bases between the two ends. The CDR3 nucleotides read TGTGCCAGCAGCCTCAGGGGTTCGAACACTGAAGCTTTCTTT. It translates to CASSLRGSNTEAFF.

The V gene is TRBV6-2 or TRBV6-3, the J gene TRBJ2-1, with D possibly TRBD2 on 6 matching bases. Germline CDR1 and CDR2: MNHEY and SVGEGT. This CDR3 is built from 16 residues. The germline V and J ends were trimmed by 0 bases and 6 bases, with 15 bases remaining between them. In DNA, the CDR3 is TGTGCCAGCAGTTACTCGACGCGGGGCCCTTCCAATGAGCAGTTCTTC. Its translation is CASSYSTRGPSNEQFF.

This clone was seen more than once but under ten times. This sequence joins TRBV6-2 or TRBV6-3 and TRBJ1-1; weak D call: TRBD1 (5 bases). The CDR3 has 12 amino acids. From germline, CDR1 is MNHEY and CDR2 SVGEGT. Between the trimmed V and J ends, which lost 4 bases and 6 bases, there was a span of 9 bases. The CDR3 DNA follows: TGTGCCAGCAGTTTAAGAGGGGCTGAAGCTTTCTTT. Translated: CASSLRGAEAFF.

The chain carries TRBV5-6 and TRBJ1-2; 8 bases fit TRBD1. Germline trimming cut 6 bases from V and 2 bases from J; bases unmatched to any gene: 6. The CDR3 contains 14 residues. Germline V gene data show CDR1 as SGHDT and CDR2 as YYEEEE. CDR3 sequence: CASNRQGQNYGYTF. CDR3 nucleotide sequence: TGTGCCAGCAACCGACAGGGGCAAAACTATGGCTACACCTTC.

The V and J genes are TRBV19 and TRBJ1-6; 8 positions match TRBD1. V lost 5 bases and J lost 9; bases outside the gene matches: 6. The CDR3 extends over 14 amino acids. Germline CDR1 is LNHDA and CDR2 is SQIVND (reference sequence). The CDR3, as DNA: TGTGCCAGTAGTTCCGACAGGGGTGGTTCACCCCTCCACTTT. Translation gives CASSSDRGGSPLHF.

The gene calls are TRBV2 and TRBJ2-3, with D maybe TRBD1 (7 bases). There are 15 residues in the CDR3. V was cut by 3 bases and J by 1 base, with 11 bases left in between. Germline assignment: CDR1 SNHLY and CDR2 FYNNEI. DNA for the CDR3: TGTGCCAGCAGTGACCAGGGGGGTGGCACAGATACGCAGTATTTT. Residues: CASSDQGGGTDTQYF.

This clone came up once. The chain carries TRBV29-1 and TRBJ2-3, with D hard to call. The CDR3 has 12 residues. V shed 6 bases and J shed 3 bases, with 10 bases lying between them. Germline CDR1 reads SQVTM; CDR2 reads ANQGSEA. The CDR3 bases are TGCAGCGTGAGTAGTGTGACAGATACGCAGTATTTT. Translated: CSVSSVTDTQYF.

This clone came up once. The rearrangement uses TRBV19 and TRBJ1-1, with no clear D. CDR3 length: 13 residues. Germline CDR1 LNHDA, CDR2 SQIVND (reference sequence). V shed 10 bases and J shed 3 bases, with 15 bases lying between them. CDR3 DNA: TGTGCCACGCGGAGCGACATTTACACTGAAGCTTTCTTT. Its translation: CATRSDIYTEAFF.

CDR3 sequence (DNA): TGTGCCAGCAGTGACTCTGCGGGGGCCCATACCTACGAGCAGTACTTC. Translated, it gives CASSDSAGAHTYEQYF. The chain has TRBV6-4 and TRBJ2-7; a weak D match, TRBD2 (7 bases). The CDR3 length is 16 residues. The germline V gene encodes CDR1 MRHNA and CDR2 SNTAGT. Trimming took 0 bases from V and 2 from J, leaving 14 bases between them.